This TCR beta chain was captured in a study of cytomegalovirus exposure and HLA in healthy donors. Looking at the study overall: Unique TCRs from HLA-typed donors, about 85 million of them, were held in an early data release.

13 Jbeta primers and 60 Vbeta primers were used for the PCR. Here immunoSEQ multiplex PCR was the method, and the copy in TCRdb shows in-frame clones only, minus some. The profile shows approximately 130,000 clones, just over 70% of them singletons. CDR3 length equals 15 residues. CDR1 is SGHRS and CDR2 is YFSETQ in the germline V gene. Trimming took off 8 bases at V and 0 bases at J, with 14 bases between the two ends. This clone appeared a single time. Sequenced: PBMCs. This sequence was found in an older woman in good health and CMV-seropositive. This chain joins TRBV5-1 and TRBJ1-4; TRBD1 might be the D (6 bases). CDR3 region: CASTVGAATNEKLFF. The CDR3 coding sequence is TGCGCCAGTACCGTGGGGGCGGCAACTAATGAAAAACTGTTTTTT.